This T cell receptor beta chain was obtained from a study of tumor-infiltrating lymphocytes in primary liver carcinoma. Overall study results and limits: Blood trailed tumors significantly in top-250-clone fraction (p = 0.039).

Constant-region priming of around 530 ng total RNA yielded TCR beta cDNA. Libraries of TCR beta came from three nested multiplex PCR rounds with slightly modified ARM-PCR. It was with TRBV1-TRBV30 forward primers and a C-beta reverse primer that the first two PCR rounds were run, at about 10 cycles each. TCRdb reanalysed the multiplex PCR reads using MiXCR and keeps one entry per CDR3 protein. This sample has 100,000 or so distinct CDR3 sequences, with about four fifths found just once. Regarding this clonotype: As yet, its antigen is unknown. Compared with germline, one end of the junction differs, possibly owing to a read error.

Co-extracting RNA and DNA was done with 20-30 mg of unsorted bulk tissue as input. CDR3 length: 20 amino acids. Looked up from germline, CDR1 is LGHNA and CDR2 is YSLEER. This chain joins TRBV4-3 and TRBJ2-3; D is uncertain. This clonotype originated in a man aged 40-49 years with primary liver carcinoma and hepatitis B virus infection. The sample consisted of liver tumor tissue from sampling region 3. Documented subset: tumor region T3, left-lateral pole. The chain's CDR3 is CASNQDGGPTGDRGTDTQYF. The CDR3 DNA reads TGCGCCAGCAACCAAGACGGTGGACCCACTGGAGATCGAGGCACAGATACGCAGTATTTT.